A selection of T cell receptor beta chains follows, all from one sample in a study of blood T cell repertoires in COVID-19. Data came from immunoSEQ multiplex PCR; TCRdb stores just in-frame clones and leaves some out. Of tens of thousands of clones detected, about 70% appear once; the ten largest clones hold around 20%. The sample consisted of peripheral blood. Every receptor here comes from a man aged 45-65 years with active or convalescent COVID-19. Both conserved end residues are part of each CDR3. The D gene is left open where the match is weak. Only some rows state a clone size, as once, few, many or a class for expanded clones.

d_gene,abundance,j_gene,v_gene,CDR3nt,CDR3aa
NA,few,TRBJ1-2,TRBV7-3,TGTGCCAGCAGCGCTGGGCCCGACTATGGCTACACCTTC,CASSAGPDYGYTF
TRBD2,NA,TRBJ2-3,TRBV14,TGTGCCAGCAGCCAAGCTAGCGGGGGGGCTAATACGCAGTATTTT,CASSQASGGANTQYF
TRBD2,NA,TRBJ2-3,TRBV4-2,TGTGCCAGCATCTCTTCGGCTACGGGGGGAGGTAGGGATACGCAGTATTTT,CASISSATGGGRDTQYF
NA,NA,TRBJ1-6,TRBV9,TGTGCCAGCATACTTTGTTCGGGGGAACACTCCTATAATTCACCCCTCCACTTT,CASILCSGEHSYNSPLHF
NA,medium-sized,TRBJ2-5,TRBV21-1,TGTGCCAGCAGCAAAGCGGGAGGGAGGGAGACCCAGTACTTC,CASSKAGGRETQYF
NA,NA,TRBJ1-1,TRBV19,TGTGCCAGTAGTATTTGGGGAGACACTGAAGCTTTCTTT,CASSIWGDTEAFF
NA,NA,TRBJ1-6,TRBV6-1,TGTGCCAGCAGTGATCACCCGAGCTCCTATAATTCACCCCTCCACTTT,CASSDHPSSYNSPLHF
TRBD2,NA,TRBJ2-7,TRBV7-2,TGTGCCAGCAGCACGCGGGAGTTGCTCTACGAGCAGTACTTC,CASSTRELLYEQYF
TRBD1,NA,TRBJ2-4,TRBV2,TGTGCCAGCAAACAGGGGGCCGCCAAAAACATTCAGTACTTC,CASKQGAAKNIQYF
NA,NA,TRBJ1-6,TRBV5-5,TGTGCCAGCAGCTCCCGGGGGGGATCAATAGGTGATTCACCCCTCCACTTT,CASSSRGGSIGDSPLHF
TRBD2,NA,TRBJ2-3,TRBV5-4,TGTGCCAGCAGCCGGTGGGAGGGGACAGATACGCAGTATTTT,CASSRWEGTDTQYF
TRBD2,NA,TRBJ2-1,TRBV27,TGTGCCAGCAGTTTTCGTGGACTAGCCATTGAGCAGTTCTTC,CASSFRGLAIEQFF
NA,NA,TRBJ1-4,TRBV9,TGTGCCAGCAGCGTAGCTACGGCGGCTGAAAAACTGTTTTTT,CASSVATAAEKLFF
TRBD1,few,TRBJ1-1,TRBV14,TGTGCCAGCAGCCAAAGTACCACAGGGGGCAGCGCTGAAGCTTTCTTT,CASSQSTTGGSAEAFF
NA,many,TRBJ1-1,TRBV19,TGTGCCAGCCATGTGGGGGCGGGGGTGGGAGCTTTCTTT,CASHVGAGVGAFF
TRBD1,few,TRBJ2-7,TRBV2,TGTGCCAGCAGTGCCCCTGGACAGGGCTCCTACGAGCAGTACTTC,CASSAPGQGSYEQYF
NA,few,TRBJ1-5,TRBV12-3/TRBV12-4,TGTGCCAGCAGTTTGGGCAACCATCAGCCCCAGCATTTT,CASSLGNHQPQHF
NA,NA,TRBJ2-1,TRBV7-2,TGTGCCAGCAGCTTACAACTCCCTAGCGTATCCTACAATGAGCAGTTCTTC,CASSLQLPSVSYNEQFF
TRBD1,once,TRBJ2-6,TRBV5-5,TGTGCCAGCAGCCGACAGGGGGCCCCTGGGGCCAACGTCCTGACTTTC,CASSRQGAPGANVLTF
TRBD1,few,TRBJ2-1,TRBV5-6,TGTGCCAGCAGCTACACAGCATACTCACAGGGGAGTGAGCAGTTCTTC,CASSYTAYSQGSEQFF
NA,NA,TRBJ2-1,TRBV10-1,TGCGCCAGCAGTGAAGCAGGGTATGATGAGCAGTTCTTC,CASSEAGYDEQFF
NA,NA,TRBJ1-5,TRBV6-2/TRBV6-3,TGTGCCAGCAGTTACAGGACAGCTTATAGCAATCAGCCCCAGCATTTT,CASSYRTAYSNQPQHF
NA,NA,TRBJ1-4,TRBV5-1,TGCGCCAGCAGCTTGGATCAGAATAATGAAAAACTGTTTTTT,CASSLDQNNEKLFF
NA,NA,TRBJ1-3,TRBV7-8,TGTGCCAGCAGCTTCACAGAGAACTCTGGAAACACCATATATTTT,CASSFTENSGNTIYF
TRBD2,NA,TRBJ2-2,TRBV6-5,TGTGCCAGCAGTTTAACTAGCGGCGGAGCCGGGGAGCTGTTTTTT,CASSLTSGGAGELFF
NA,NA,TRBJ1-5,TRBV6-5,TGTGCCAGCAGAAGCCACAATCAGCCCCAGCATTTT,CASRSHNQPQHF
NA,NA,TRBJ1-2,TRBV6-5,TGTGCCAGCCTAGGGGACAAGGGCCTCTATGGCTACACCTTC,CASLGDKGLYGYTF
TRBD1,NA,TRBJ2-7,TRBV2,TGTGCCAGCAGCCCCGGGACAGCTGCCTACGAGCAGTACTTC,CASSPGTAAYEQYF
TRBD1,NA,TRBJ2-7,TRBV30,TGTGCCTGGGTCCGGGACAGCGAATACGAGCAGTACTTC,CAWVRDSEYEQYF
NA,once,TRBJ1-2,TRBV5-1,TGCGCCAGCAGAACGACAGTTTCCGATGGCTACACCTTC,CASRTTVSDGYTF
NA,NA,TRBJ2-5,TRBV7-9,TGTGCCAGCAGCTTGGGACGGACTATAACCGAAGAGACCCAGTACTTC,CASSLGRTITEETQYF
TRBD2,once,TRBJ2-3,TRBV5-1,TGCGCCAGCAGCAGCGGACTAGCGGGAGATGCAGATACGCAGTATTTT,CASSSGLAGDADTQYF
NA,NA,TRBJ1-3,TRBV5-1,TGCGCCAGCAGCTTGGCCGAGGGCCCCGGAAACACCATATATTTT,CASSLAEGPGNTIYF
TRBD2,NA,TRBJ2-1,TRBV20-1,TGCAGTGCTAGTTCGCCTAGCGGGATCCACTACAATGAGCAGTTCTTC,CSASSPSGIHYNEQFF
NA,NA,TRBJ1-6,TRBV3-1/TRBV3-2,TGTGCCAGCAGCCAAGCCGGGACATTAGGGTCACCCCTCCACTTT,CASSQAGTLGSPLHF
NA,NA,TRBJ1-1,TRBV14,TGTGCCAGCAGCCCGCGAGCAGGGGAATGGGCTTTCTTT,CASSPRAGEWAFF
TRBD1,NA,TRBJ1-2,TRBV6-1,TGTGCCAGCAGTGAAGACTCCGGGACAGGGGGCTATGGCTACACCTTC,CASSEDSGTGGYGYTF
TRBD1,NA,TRBJ2-6,TRBV7-2,TGTGCCAGCAGCTTAGCCCCTGGACAGGGCACCTTTTTC,CASSLAPGQGTFF
NA,few,TRBJ1-2,TRBV7-3,TGTGCCAGCAGCTTAGGGGCTCTAGATGGCTACACCTTC,CASSLGALDGYTF
NA,NA,TRBJ1-1,TRBV19,TGTGCCAGTAGTATAGACGGACTTATGAACACTGAAGCTTTCTTT,CASSIDGLMNTEAFF
NA,few,TRBJ2-3,TRBV5-1,TGCGCCAGCAGCGAGCCGACTGAAGACCGCACAGATACGCAGTATTTT,CASSEPTEDRTDTQYF
TRBD1,once,TRBJ2-7,TRBV6-1,TGTGCCAGCAGTGAAGTCTGTAGACAGGGGGTTTGCTACGAGCAGTACTTC,CASSEVCRQGVCYEQYF
TRBD2,NA,TRBJ2-3,TRBV15,TGTGCCACCAGCAAATCGGGACTAGCAGTAATCGCAGATACGCAGTATTTT,CATSKSGLAVIADTQYF
TRBD2,NA,TRBJ2-2,TRBV15,TGTGCCACCAGCAGCGGAGCGGGAGGGGGCCGACGGACCGGGGAGCTGTTTTTT,CATSSGAGGGRRTGELFF
TRBD1,NA,TRBJ2-7,TRBV25-1,TGTGCCAGCAGGGACAGGGTAACCTACGAGCAGTACTTC,CASRDRVTYEQYF
NA,NA,TRBJ2-3,TRBV7-2,TGTGCCAGCAGCTTATTGGGGGGACGCACAGATACGCAGTATTTT,CASSLLGGRTDTQYF
NA,once,TRBJ1-2,TRBV7-2,TGTGCCAGCAGCACACAGCTTAACTATGGCTACACCTTC,CASSTQLNYGYTF
NA,NA,TRBJ2-1,TRBV19,TGTGCCAGTAGTATCTCGGCGGGCAATGAGCAGTTCTTC,CASSISAGNEQFF
NA,NA,TRBJ2-1,TRBV2,TGTGCCAGCAGCCGAGGGCAGGGGACTACGGGGTTCTTC,CASSRGQGTTGFF
NA,once,TRBJ2-3,TRBV4-2,TGTGCCAGCAGCCAAGGAGGGAGGAGCACAGATACGCAGTATTTT,CASSQGGRSTDTQYF
NA,NA,TRBJ1-2,TRBV6-1,TGTGCCAGCAGTGAGGGCAGGTCAGCTAACTATGGCTACACCTTC,CASSEGRSANYGYTF
NA,NA,TRBJ1-5,TRBV9,TGTGCCAGCAGCGCTGGGTTATCGGGTCAGCCCCAGCATTTT,CASSAGLSGQPQHF
TRBD1,many,TRBJ1-4,TRBV28,TGTGCCAGTAGAACAGGGGGCACAGAAAAACTGTTTTTT,CASRTGGTEKLFF
NA,NA,TRBJ2-3,TRBV5-4,TGTGCCAGCAGCTTTCGACAGCAGGCTTCCACAGATACGCAGTATTTT,CASSFRQQASTDTQYF
NA,NA,TRBJ1-4,TRBV13,TGTGCCAGCAGCCCTCGGACAGCACAAAATGAAAAACTGTTTTTT,CASSPRTAQNEKLFF